This T cell receptor beta chain was observed in a study of vaccination effects on CD4 cells after COVID-19. Study-level background: A median of 72 days separated the second dose and sampling.

Before sequencing took place, the ViraFEST assay used viral peptide pools to expand antigen-specific CD4+ T cells. Investigators separated out CD4+ T cells once around 10 days of culture had passed. BNT162b2 vaccine or mRNA-1273 vaccine was given to participants in two doses. IL-2 medium was substituted for half the medium on days 3 and 7. Study-wide results and caveats: Infection-derived and vaccine-derived clones contracted markedly late after vaccination.

The CDR3 covers 13 residues. Germline V lookup: CDR1 SGHAT, CDR2 FQNNGV. Trimming took 2 bases from V and 4 from J; bases not matched to a gene: 0. TCRdb keeps only in-frame clones here, not all; method: immunoSEQ multiplex PCR. The top ten hold around 6% of the sample, which has 23,000 or so clones, about four fifths seen once. Comment on this clone: Its antigen is not identified.

This chain connects TRBV11-2 to TRBJ1-1, with 8 bases aligning to TRBD1. The input for sequencing was CD4+ T cells from PBMCs cultured with SARS-CoV-2 spike peptides, taken after COVID-19 vaccination. The clonotype comes from a human donor who received a COVID-19 vaccine. Some clones in this sample may be carry-over from other donors' samples. Written as DNA, the CDR3 is TGTGCCAGCAGCTTAACAGGGGGCACTGAAGCTTTCTTT. The encoded protein is CASSLTGGTEAFF.